The rows below give T cell receptor beta chains drawn from one sample of a study of Ad26.COV2.S vaccination and SARS-CoV-2 variants. Produced via immunoSEQ multiplex PCR; TCRdb's table is partial and in-frame only. Of roughly 400,000 clones in the sample, 89% were seen once. The sequencing here drew on peripheral blood, taken in a trial of Ad26.COV2.S vaccine versus placebo. The receptors were sampled from a person aged 18-65 years who received the Ad26.COV2.S COVID-19 vaccine or a placebo. The CDR3 runs from the conserved cysteine through the conserved F or W. D genes are given only for firm matches. Not every row has a clone size; where given, it reads once, few, many or a size class.

CDR3nt: TGTGCCAGCAGTTACGGGTCCGGGGGGGGCAACTATGGCTACACCTTC
CDR3aa: CASSYGSGGGNYGYTF
v_gene: TRBV6-5
j_gene: TRBJ1-2
d_gene: -
abundance: -

CDR3nt: TGTGCCAGCAGCGCACCCTCTGTGCCGGCGCAGCAGTACTTC
CDR3aa: CASSAPSVPAQQYF
v_gene: TRBV9
j_gene: TRBJ2-7
d_gene: -
abundance: -

CDR3nt: TGTGCCAGCAGTGGAGTAGCGGGAAGAAATCCGTATGACAATGAGCAGTTCTTC
CDR3aa: CASSGVAGRNPYDNEQFF
v_gene: TRBV9
j_gene: TRBJ2-1
d_gene: TRBD2
abundance: once

CDR3nt: TGTGCCAGCAGCGTAACAGACAGCACAGATACGCAGTATTTT
CDR3aa: CASSVTDSTDTQYF
v_gene: TRBV9
j_gene: TRBJ2-3
d_gene: -
abundance: -

CDR3nt: TGTGCCGAAGGGGGGTACAATGAGCAGTTCTTC
CDR3aa: CAEGGYNEQFF
v_gene: TRBV7-2
j_gene: TRBJ2-1
d_gene: -
abundance: -

CDR3nt: TGTGCCAGCAGTGAGCCGGGACAAGGGGCAAACATTCAGTACTTC
CDR3aa: CASSEPGQGANIQYF
v_gene: TRBV6-6
j_gene: TRBJ2-4
d_gene: -
abundance: once

CDR3nt: TGTGCCAGTAGCATCGGGTCCCAGGGCACCTTC
CDR3aa: CASSIGSQGTF
v_gene: TRBV19
j_gene: TRBJ1-2
d_gene: -
abundance: -

CDR3nt: TGTGCCAGCAGTCCCCACAGGGGGCAGGGTGAAAAACTGTTTTTT
CDR3aa: CASSPHRGQGEKLFF
v_gene: TRBV28
j_gene: TRBJ1-4
d_gene: TRBD1
abundance: -

CDR3nt: TGTGCCAGCAGCCAAGATAAGACTAGCTTAACATCTGGTGAGCAGTTCTTC
CDR3aa: CASSQDKTSLTSGEQFF
v_gene: TRBV3-1/TRBV3-2
j_gene: TRBJ2-1
d_gene: TRBD2
abundance: -

CDR3nt: TGTGCCAGCAGTACCCGGGACGATGGACCCTACAATGAGCAGTTCTTC
CDR3aa: CASSTRDDGPYNEQFF
v_gene: TRBV28
j_gene: TRBJ2-1
d_gene: -
abundance: once

CDR3nt: TGTGCCACCTCTGTAGGCTATGGCTACACCTTC
CDR3aa: CATSVGYGYTF
v_gene: TRBV28
j_gene: TRBJ1-2
d_gene: -
abundance: -

CDR3nt: TGTGCCAGCAGCTTGATTAGTATTTATAGCCATGAGCAGTTCTTC
CDR3aa: CASSLISIYSHEQFF
v_gene: TRBV5-6
j_gene: TRBJ2-1
d_gene: -
abundance: -

CDR3nt: TGCAGTGCTAGAGAAGGGGGCGAGCAGTTCTTC
CDR3aa: CSAREGGEQFF
v_gene: TRBV20-1
j_gene: TRBJ2-1
d_gene: TRBD1
abundance: -

CDR3nt: TGTGCCAGCGGTGGAGCGCCAACCTACGAGCAGTACTTC
CDR3aa: CASGGAPTYEQYF
v_gene: TRBV6-1
j_gene: TRBJ2-7
d_gene: -
abundance: -

CDR3nt: TGTGCCAGCAGTTTATACCACCGGAGGTACAATGAGCAGTTCTTC
CDR3aa: CASSLYHRRYNEQFF
v_gene: TRBV28
j_gene: TRBJ2-1
d_gene: -
abundance: -

CDR3nt: TGCAGCGTTGGCGGGAATGGAAACACCATATATTTT
CDR3aa: CSVGGNGNTIYF
v_gene: TRBV29-1
j_gene: TRBJ1-3
d_gene: -
abundance: once

CDR3nt: TGTGCCAGTAGTGTCGGGACAGGGGCTGAAGCTTTCTTT
CDR3aa: CASSVGTGAEAFF
v_gene: TRBV19
j_gene: TRBJ1-1
d_gene: TRBD1
abundance: once

CDR3nt: TGTGCCAGCAGAGTCAGCCAAAATTCACCCCTCCACTTT
CDR3aa: CASRVSQNSPLHF
v_gene: TRBV13
j_gene: TRBJ1-6
d_gene: -
abundance: -

CDR3nt: TGTGCCAGCAGTGTTCAACGGGCATCCTACGAGCAGTACTTC
CDR3aa: CASSVQRASYEQYF
v_gene: TRBV25-1
j_gene: TRBJ2-7
d_gene: -
abundance: -

CDR3nt: TGTGCCAGCAGTGGATTTCTTGGAAACACCATATATTTT
CDR3aa: CASSGFLGNTIYF
v_gene: TRBV2
j_gene: TRBJ1-3
d_gene: -
abundance: -

CDR3nt: TGCGCCAGCAGCCAAGGAGGGTCTACCTCCTACAATGAGCAGTTCTTC
CDR3aa: CASSQGGSTSYNEQFF
v_gene: TRBV4-1
j_gene: TRBJ2-1
d_gene: -
abundance: -

CDR3nt: TGTGCCAGCAGTTCGTTCTCCGGGGCCTACGAGCAGTACTTC
CDR3aa: CASSSFSGAYEQYF
v_gene: TRBV6-5
j_gene: TRBJ2-7
d_gene: -
abundance: -

CDR3nt: TGTGCCGCCCAGGGGGTCCACGAGCAGTACTTC
CDR3aa: CAAQGVHEQYF
v_gene: TRBV10-3
j_gene: TRBJ2-7
d_gene: TRBD1
abundance: -

CDR3nt: TGTGCCAGCAATCGGGGAAACCAAGAGACCCAGTACTTC
CDR3aa: CASNRGNQETQYF
v_gene: TRBV9
j_gene: TRBJ2-5
d_gene: -
abundance: -

CDR3nt: TGTGCCAGCAGCCAGGTGTATCGGTCAGCGAAGGATGAAGCTTTCTTT
CDR3aa: CASSQVYRSAKDEAFF
v_gene: TRBV14
j_gene: TRBJ1-1
d_gene: -
abundance: -

CDR3nt: TGTGCCAGCAGCCAAGACGGGAGATACAATGAGCAGTTCTTC
CDR3aa: CASSQDGRYNEQFF
v_gene: TRBV3-1/TRBV3-2
j_gene: TRBJ2-1
d_gene: -
abundance: -

CDR3nt: TGTGCCAGCAGCGCGCCTAGCGGGAGTGGTACCAAAAACATTCAGTACTTC
CDR3aa: CASSAPSGSGTKNIQYF
v_gene: TRBV9
j_gene: TRBJ2-4
d_gene: TRBD2
abundance: -

CDR3nt: TGTGCCAGCAGTCCCCTGGACACCTGGAGAGGGACTGAAGCTTTCTTT
CDR3aa: CASSPLDTWRGTEAFF
v_gene: TRBV6-2/TRBV6-3
j_gene: TRBJ1-1
d_gene: -
abundance: -

CDR3nt: TGTGCCAGCAGCCGGACTAGCGGGAGCCTCTCTGGGGCCAACGTCCTGACTTTC
CDR3aa: CASSRTSGSLSGANVLTF
v_gene: TRBV11-2
j_gene: TRBJ2-6
d_gene: TRBD2
abundance: once

CDR3nt: TGTGCCAGCAGCTTAGGGGACGGGGGTAGCAATCAGCCCCAGCATTTT
CDR3aa: CASSLGDGGSNQPQHF
v_gene: TRBV7-9
j_gene: TRBJ1-5
d_gene: -
abundance: -

CDR3nt: TGTGCCAGTAAGGAGAAGGGGAACACTGAAGCTTTCTTT
CDR3aa: CASKEKGNTEAFF
v_gene: TRBV19
j_gene: TRBJ1-1
d_gene: -
abundance: -

CDR3nt: TGTGCCAGCGCCCAACGGGATAATTCACCCCTCCACTTT
CDR3aa: CASAQRDNSPLHF
v_gene: TRBV3-1/TRBV3-2
j_gene: TRBJ1-6
d_gene: -
abundance: -

CDR3nt: TGTGCCAGCAGCGTGCAGGTCTGGGACGAGCAGTACTTC
CDR3aa: CASSVQVWDEQYF
v_gene: TRBV7-7
j_gene: TRBJ2-7
d_gene: -
abundance: -

CDR3nt: TGTGCCAGCTCCAACCGGGACCAAAAAGGCAATGAGCAGTTCTTC
CDR3aa: CASSNRDQKGNEQFF
v_gene: TRBV3-1/TRBV3-2
j_gene: TRBJ2-1
d_gene: -
abundance: -

CDR3nt: TGTGCCAGCAGCTCTGAAGTCGGGGGCACTACGCAGTATTTT
CDR3aa: CASSSEVGGTTQYF
v_gene: TRBV5-6
j_gene: TRBJ2-3
d_gene: -
abundance: -

CDR3nt: TGTGCCTGGGCTTTGGGCTCGGGGAATCAGCCCCAGCATTTT
CDR3aa: CAWALGSGNQPQHF
v_gene: TRBV30
j_gene: TRBJ1-5
d_gene: -
abundance: -

CDR3nt: TGTGCCAGCAGCCCTCGGGCCAGCAATCAGCCCCAGCATTTT
CDR3aa: CASSPRASNQPQHF
v_gene: TRBV5-8
j_gene: TRBJ1-5
d_gene: -
abundance: -

CDR3nt: TGTGCCAGCAGCACCGGGACAGGGTGGTCACCCCTCCACTTT
CDR3aa: CASSTGTGWSPLHF
v_gene: TRBV28
j_gene: TRBJ1-6
d_gene: TRBD1
abundance: -

CDR3nt: TGTGCCAGCAGCACCTCCTACGAAGACAGATATAGCAATCAGCCCCAGCATTTT
CDR3aa: CASSTSYEDRYSNQPQHF
v_gene: TRBV28
j_gene: TRBJ1-5
d_gene: -
abundance: -

CDR3nt: TGTGCCAGCAGCAAGCAGGAGGCGGGACGGTGCACAGATACGCAGTATTTT
CDR3aa: CASSKQEAGRCTDTQYF
v_gene: TRBV21-1
j_gene: TRBJ2-3
d_gene: -
abundance: once

CDR3nt: TGTGCCAGCAAGAGGGATGGGCCGGATCAGCCCCAGCATTTT
CDR3aa: CASKRDGPDQPQHF
v_gene: TRBV28
j_gene: TRBJ1-5
d_gene: -
abundance: few

CDR3nt: TGTGCCAGCAGCTTAGCGGGGCCAGGTTCCCTACAAGAGACCCAGTACTTC
CDR3aa: CASSLAGPGSLQETQYF
v_gene: TRBV7-9
j_gene: TRBJ2-5
d_gene: -
abundance: -

CDR3nt: TGCGCCAGCAGCTTGGATAGCGGGAGGAGCAATGAGCAGTTCTTC
CDR3aa: CASSLDSGRSNEQFF
v_gene: TRBV5-1
j_gene: TRBJ2-1
d_gene: TRBD2
abundance: -

CDR3nt: TGTGCCAGCAGCCCCATCGGGACAGGCGGTAATTCACCCCTCCACTTT
CDR3aa: CASSPIGTGGNSPLHF
v_gene: TRBV4-2
j_gene: TRBJ1-6
d_gene: TRBD1
abundance: -

CDR3nt: TGTGCCAGCAGTTTCATCTCACAGGCGTATACGCAGTATTTT
CDR3aa: CASSFISQAYTQYF
v_gene: TRBV27
j_gene: TRBJ2-3
d_gene: -
abundance: -

CDR3nt: TGTGCCAGCTCATTGCTCAAGTTGCACCAAGAGACCCAGTACTTC
CDR3aa: CASSLLKLHQETQYF
v_gene: TRBV18
j_gene: TRBJ2-5
d_gene: -
abundance: -

CDR3nt: TGCAGCGTTGAAAGGGGAACTAATGAAAAACTGTTTTTT
CDR3aa: CSVERGTNEKLFF
v_gene: TRBV29-1
j_gene: TRBJ1-4
d_gene: -
abundance: -

CDR3nt: TGTGCCAGCGGCCCGGCCAACAGGGTTTTCTCCTACGAGCAGTACTTC
CDR3aa: CASGPANRVFSYEQYF
v_gene: TRBV27
j_gene: TRBJ2-7
d_gene: -
abundance: -

CDR3nt: TGTGCCAGCAACAGGGGATACACCGGGGAGCTGTTTTTT
CDR3aa: CASNRGYTGELFF
v_gene: TRBV6-5
j_gene: TRBJ2-2
d_gene: TRBD1
abundance: -

CDR3nt: TGCGCCAGCAGCCAAGGACAGGGGAGAGGGGCTGAAGCTTTCTTT
CDR3aa: CASSQGQGRGAEAFF
v_gene: TRBV5-1
j_gene: TRBJ1-1
d_gene: TRBD1
abundance: -

CDR3nt: TGTGCCAGCAGCTTAGGGACAGGGCGGAGCTATGGCTACACCTTC
CDR3aa: CASSLGTGRSYGYTF
v_gene: TRBV7-2
j_gene: TRBJ1-2
d_gene: TRBD1
abundance: -

CDR3nt: TGTGCCAGCAGTGAAGGAGGGGGGGCGCGGGAAAAACTGTTTTTT
CDR3aa: CASSEGGGAREKLFF
v_gene: TRBV2
j_gene: TRBJ1-4
d_gene: -
abundance: -

CDR3nt: TGTGCCACCAGCAGAGGGGAGGGGACCCAGTACTTC
CDR3aa: CATSRGEGTQYF
v_gene: TRBV24-1
j_gene: TRBJ2-5
d_gene: TRBD2
abundance: -

CDR3nt: TGTGCCAGCAGCGGAGATAGTCGAGGCTACACCTTC
CDR3aa: CASSGDSRGYTF
v_gene: TRBV3-1/TRBV3-2
j_gene: TRBJ1-2
d_gene: -
abundance: -

CDR3nt: TGTGCCTGGAACCCTGGGGGGGAGACCCAGTACTTC
CDR3aa: CAWNPGGETQYF
v_gene: TRBV30
j_gene: TRBJ2-5
d_gene: -
abundance: -

CDR3nt: TGCGCCAGCAGCTTGGGAACAGGGGAAGAAGCTTTCTTT
CDR3aa: CASSLGTGEEAFF
v_gene: TRBV5-1
j_gene: TRBJ1-1
d_gene: TRBD1
abundance: -

CDR3nt: TGCAGTGCTAGTCAGGGACAGATCAATCAGCCCCAGCATTTT
CDR3aa: CSASQGQINQPQHF
v_gene: TRBV20-1
j_gene: TRBJ1-5
d_gene: TRBD1
abundance: -

CDR3nt: TGTGCCAGCAGGCCGGGACAGGGGCTCCAAGAGACCCAGTACTTC
CDR3aa: CASRPGQGLQETQYF
v_gene: TRBV5-4
j_gene: TRBJ2-5
d_gene: TRBD1
abundance: -

CDR3nt: TGTGCCAGCAACCCCGACAGTGTAGTATACTGGGAGACCCAGTACTTC
CDR3aa: CASNPDSVVYWETQYF
v_gene: TRBV5-8
j_gene: TRBJ2-5
d_gene: -
abundance: -